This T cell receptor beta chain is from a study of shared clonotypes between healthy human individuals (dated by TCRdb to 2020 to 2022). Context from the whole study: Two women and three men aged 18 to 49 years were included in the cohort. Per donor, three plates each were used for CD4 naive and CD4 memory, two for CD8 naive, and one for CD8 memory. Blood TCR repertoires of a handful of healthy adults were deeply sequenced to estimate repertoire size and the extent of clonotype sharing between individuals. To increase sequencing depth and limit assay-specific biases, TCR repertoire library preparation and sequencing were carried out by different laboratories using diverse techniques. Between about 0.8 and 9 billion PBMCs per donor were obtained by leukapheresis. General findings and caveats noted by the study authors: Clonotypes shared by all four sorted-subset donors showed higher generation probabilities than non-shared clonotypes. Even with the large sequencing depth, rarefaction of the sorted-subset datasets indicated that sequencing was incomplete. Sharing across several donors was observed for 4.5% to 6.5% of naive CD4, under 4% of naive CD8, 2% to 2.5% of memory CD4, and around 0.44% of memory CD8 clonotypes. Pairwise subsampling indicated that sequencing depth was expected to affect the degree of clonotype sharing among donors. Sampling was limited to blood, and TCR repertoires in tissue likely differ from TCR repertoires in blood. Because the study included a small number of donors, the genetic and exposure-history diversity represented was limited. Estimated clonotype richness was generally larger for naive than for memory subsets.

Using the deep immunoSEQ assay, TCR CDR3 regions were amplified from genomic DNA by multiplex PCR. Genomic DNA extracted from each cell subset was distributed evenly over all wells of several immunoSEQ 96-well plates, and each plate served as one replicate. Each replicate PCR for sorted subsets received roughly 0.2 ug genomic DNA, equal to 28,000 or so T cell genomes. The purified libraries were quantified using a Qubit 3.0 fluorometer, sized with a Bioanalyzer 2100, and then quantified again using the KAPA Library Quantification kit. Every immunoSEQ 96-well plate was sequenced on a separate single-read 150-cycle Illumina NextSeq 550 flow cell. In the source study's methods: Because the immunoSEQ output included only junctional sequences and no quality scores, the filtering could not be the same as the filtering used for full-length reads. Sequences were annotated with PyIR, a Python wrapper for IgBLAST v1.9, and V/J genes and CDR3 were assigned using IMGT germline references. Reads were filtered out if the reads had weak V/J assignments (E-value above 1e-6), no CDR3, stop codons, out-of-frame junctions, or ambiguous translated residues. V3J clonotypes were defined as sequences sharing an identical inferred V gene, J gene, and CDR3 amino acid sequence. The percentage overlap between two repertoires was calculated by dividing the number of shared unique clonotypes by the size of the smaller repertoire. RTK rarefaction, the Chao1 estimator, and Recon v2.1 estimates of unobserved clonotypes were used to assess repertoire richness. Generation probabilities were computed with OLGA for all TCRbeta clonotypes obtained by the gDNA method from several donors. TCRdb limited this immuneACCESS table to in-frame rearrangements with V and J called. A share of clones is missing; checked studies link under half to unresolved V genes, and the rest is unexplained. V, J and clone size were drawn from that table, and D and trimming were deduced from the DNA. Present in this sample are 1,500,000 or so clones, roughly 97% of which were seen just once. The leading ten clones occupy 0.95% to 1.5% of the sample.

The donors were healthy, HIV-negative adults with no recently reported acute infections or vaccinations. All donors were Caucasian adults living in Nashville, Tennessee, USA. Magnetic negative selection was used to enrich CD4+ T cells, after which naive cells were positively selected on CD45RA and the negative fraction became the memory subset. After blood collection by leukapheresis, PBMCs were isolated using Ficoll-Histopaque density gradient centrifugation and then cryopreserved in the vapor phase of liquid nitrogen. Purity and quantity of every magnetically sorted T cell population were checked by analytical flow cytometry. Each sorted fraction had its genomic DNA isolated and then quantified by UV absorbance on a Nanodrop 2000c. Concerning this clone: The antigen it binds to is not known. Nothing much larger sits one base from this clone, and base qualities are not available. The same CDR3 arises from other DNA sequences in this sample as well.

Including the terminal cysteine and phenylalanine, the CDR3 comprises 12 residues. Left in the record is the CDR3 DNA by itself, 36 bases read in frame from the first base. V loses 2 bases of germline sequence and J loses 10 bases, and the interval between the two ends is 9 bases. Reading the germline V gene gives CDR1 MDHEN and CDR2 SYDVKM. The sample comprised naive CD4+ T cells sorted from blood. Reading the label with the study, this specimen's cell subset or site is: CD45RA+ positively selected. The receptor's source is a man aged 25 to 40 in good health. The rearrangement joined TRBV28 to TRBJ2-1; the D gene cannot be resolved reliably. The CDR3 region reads CASSLRLPEQFF. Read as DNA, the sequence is TGTGCCAGCAGTTTACGGTTACCGGAGCAGTTCTTC.